The rows below give T cell receptor beta chains drawn from one sample of a study of blood T cell repertoires in COVID-19. Sequencing was performed with immunoSEQ multiplex PCR; in TCRdb, only in-frame clones are kept and a portion is missing. This table has about 130,000 clones, roughly 86% appearing once. Sequenced sample: peripheral blood. The source is a woman in her 50s who had recovered from COVID-19. Each CDR3 is given with its conserved first and last residue. The order of the fields is V gene, J gene, clone size, D gene, CDR3 protein, CDR3 DNA. The D gene is left open where the match is weak. Clone size, where shown, is once, few, many, or a class for clones that have expanded.

TRBV19	TRBJ1-1	NA	NA	CASSTRSGGEAFF	TGTGCCAGTAGTACCCGGTCGGGGGGGGAAGCTTTCTTT
TRBV6-4	TRBJ1-1	NA	NA	CASSESGITFF	TGTGCCAGCAGTGAATCCGGGATAACTTTCTTT
TRBV3-1/TRBV3-2	TRBJ1-2	NA	NA	CASSQARTGKGYTF	TGTGCCAGCAGCCAAGCCAGAACGGGGAAAGGCTACACCTTC
TRBV6-5	TRBJ1-6	NA	TRBD1	CASSPGTGGDSPLHF	TGTGCCAGCAGCCCCGGGACAGGGGGCGATTCACCCCTCCACTTT
TRBV7-8	TRBJ2-5	NA	NA	CASSLALSLETQYF	TGTGCCAGCAGCTTAGCGCTAAGTCTAGAGACCCAGTACTTC
TRBV20-1	TRBJ2-5	NA	NA	CSASRAEGTQYF	TGCAGTGCTAGTCGGGCGGAGGGGACCCAGTACTTC
TRBV7-2	TRBJ2-1	NA	TRBD2	CASSSGGGAYNEQFF	TGTGCCAGCAGTTCCGGCGGGGGGGCCTACAATGAGCAGTTCTTC
TRBV4-3	TRBJ1-6	NA	NA	CASSQEAVAGGSPLHF	TGCGCCAGCAGCCAAGAAGCGGTAGCGGGTGGTTCACCCCTCCACTTT
TRBV27	TRBJ1-2	NA	TRBD1	CASKLGQGLPYGYTF	TGTGCCAGCAAGCTCGGACAGGGCCTCCCCTATGGCTACACCTTC
TRBV3-1/TRBV3-2	TRBJ2-7	NA	TRBD2	CASSSGLGSYEQYF	TGTGCCAGCAGTTCGGGACTAGGGTCCTACGAGCAGTACTTC
TRBV11-3	TRBJ2-5	NA	NA	CASSRGNQETQYF	TGTGCCAGCAGTCGAGGTAACCAAGAGACCCAGTACTTC
TRBV6-5	TRBJ2-3	NA	TRBD2	CASRFSGSGEDTQYF	TGTGCCAGCAGGTTTAGCGGGAGTGGGGAAGATACGCAGTATTTT
TRBV30	TRBJ1-5	NA	NA	CAWSALDSYQGPQHF	TGTGCCTGGAGTGCCCTCGACAGCTATCAAGGACCCCAGCATTTT
TRBV5-6	TRBJ1-2	NA	TRBD1	CASSRTGRNYGYTF	TGTGCCAGCAGTAGGACAGGGAGGAACTATGGCTACACCTTC
TRBV6-5	TRBJ1-5	NA	NA	CASSYTGTNQPQHF	TGTGCCAGCAGCTACACAGGGACCAATCAGCCCCAGCATTTT
TRBV21-1	TRBJ2-7	once	NA	CASSKARTGDSYEQYF	TGTGCCAGCAGCAAAGCGAGGACAGGGGACTCCTACGAGCAGTACTTC
TRBV27	TRBJ1-3	NA	NA	CASSQTVGGNTIYF	TGTGCCAGCAGTCAAACCGTTGGCGGAAACACCATATATTTT
TRBV9	TRBJ2-1	once	TRBD2	CASSLAGASYNEQFF	TGTGCCAGCAGTCTAGCGGGAGCCTCCTACAATGAGCAGTTCTTC
TRBV9	TRBJ2-7	NA	TRBD2	CASSVGLAGGASYEQYF	TGTGCCAGCAGCGTCGGACTAGCGGGGGGGGCCTCCTACGAGCAGTACTTC
TRBV3-1/TRBV3-2	TRBJ1-4	NA	NA	CASSQEPILALNEKLFF	TGTGCCAGCAGCCAAGAACCAATTCTGGCTCTTAATGAAAAACTGTTTTTT
TRBV4-3	TRBJ2-2	once	NA	CASSQVLGELFF	TGCGCCAGCAGCCAAGTCCTCGGGGAGCTGTTTTTT
TRBV20-1	TRBJ1-1	NA	NA	CSARNGFGAFF	TGCAGTGCTAGAAACGGGTTTGGAGCTTTCTTT
TRBV6-5	TRBJ2-7	NA	NA	CASSYSSLASYEQYF	TGTGCCAGCAGTTACTCCTCCTTAGCGTCTTACGAGCAGTACTTC
TRBV2	TRBJ2-1	NA	TRBD2	CASMRGSYNEQFF	TGTGCCAGCATGCGGGGGTCATACAATGAGCAGTTCTTC
TRBV7-2	TRBJ2-3	NA	NA	CASSPPGQPNTDTQYF	TGTGCCAGCAGCCCCCCGGGACAACCAAACACAGATACGCAGTATTTT
TRBV6-1	TRBJ1-2	NA	TRBD1	CASSGRIGTGGFYGYTF	TGTGCCAGCAGTGGCCGCATCGGGACAGGGGGCTTCTATGGCTACACCTTC
TRBV4-1	TRBJ1-6	NA	NA	CASSQEARAASYNSPLHF	TGCGCCAGCAGCCAAGAGGCCAGGGCAGCATCCTATAATTCACCCCTCCACTTT
TRBV19	TRBJ2-2	NA	TRBD1	CASSTGTGGNTGELFF	TGTGCCAGTAGTACCGGGACAGGGGGGAACACCGGGGAGCTGTTTTTT
TRBV18	TRBJ1-1	NA	NA	CASSPGLVNTEAFF	TGTGCCAGCTCACCGGGGCTGGTGAACACTGAAGCTTTCTTT
TRBV7-7	TRBJ2-3	NA	NA	CASSSRLENSADTQYF	TGTGCCAGCAGCTCCCGACTAGAGAATTCGGCAGATACGCAGTATTTT
TRBV4-2	TRBJ1-1	NA	TRBD1	CASSPRQGATEAFF	TGTGCCAGCAGCCCACGACAGGGGGCCACTGAAGCTTTCTTT
TRBV30	TRBJ2-3	NA	NA	CAWSALRGTQYF	TGTGCCTGGAGTGCCCTACGAGGTACGCAGTATTTT
TRBV27	TRBJ1-5	NA	NA	CASSLRRDHSNQPQHF	TGTGCCAGCAGTTTACGGAGGGATCATAGCAATCAGCCCCAGCATTTT
TRBV27	TRBJ1-1	NA	NA	CASSANRVTEAFF	TGTGCCAGCAGTGCCAACAGGGTCACTGAAGCTTTCTTT
TRBV9	TRBJ2-1	NA	TRBD2	CASSGGTSGGFFYNEQFF	TGTGCCAGCAGCGGAGGGACTAGCGGGGGGTTTTTTTACAATGAGCAGTTCTTC
TRBV5-1	TRBJ1-1	NA	NA	CASSSMPNTEAFF	TGCGCCAGCAGCTCTATGCCGAACACTGAAGCTTTCTTT
TRBV7-2	TRBJ2-7	NA	TRBD2	CASSLRVTGLAGGSHEQYF	TGTGCCAGCAGCTTAAGAGTAACGGGACTAGCGGGAGGGTCCCACGAGCAGTACTTC
TRBV5-6	TRBJ2-3	NA	TRBD2	CASSSGTSGSVQYF	TGTGCCAGCAGCTCCGGGACTAGCGGGAGTGTGCAGTATTTT
TRBV4-1	TRBJ2-4	NA	NA	CASSQPGAKNIQYF	TGCGCCAGCAGCCAACCAGGAGCCAAAAACATTCAGTACTTC
TRBV5-1	TRBJ2-7	NA	NA	CASRDMGVVYEQYF	TGCGCCAGCAGAGATATGGGAGTAGTCTACGAGCAGTACTTC
TRBV5-1	TRBJ2-1	NA	NA	CASSLGSSVGRAEQFF	TGCGCCAGCAGCTTGGGTTCTAGCGTGGGTAGGGCTGAGCAGTTCTTC
TRBV25-1	TRBJ1-5	NA	NA	CASSEGGGGNQPQHF	TGTGCCAGCAGTGAGGGCGGGGGGGGCAATCAGCCCCAGCATTTT
TRBV11-2	TRBJ1-1	once	NA	CASRSGENTEAFF	TGTGCCAGCAGGTCGGGGGAGAACACTGAAGCTTTCTTT
TRBV7-3	TRBJ2-5	NA	NA	CASSQTGTRETQYF	TGTGCCAGCAGCCAAACAGGGACGCGGGAGACCCAGTACTTC
TRBV27	TRBJ1-1	NA	NA	CASSLSRYGTEAFF	TGTGCCAGCAGTTTATCGAGGTATGGGACTGAAGCTTTCTTT